This T cell receptor beta chain was sequenced during a study of blood T cell repertoires in COVID-19. V was shortened by 1 base and J by 7 bases, with 11 bases between the two germline ends. Germline V CDR1 and CDR2: LGHDT, YNNKEL (reference sequence). This CDR3 contains 14 residues. Data came from immunoSEQ multiplex PCR; TCRdb stores just in-frame clones and leaves some out. The sample has about 90,000 clones; about 87% are singletons. This rearrangement joins TRBV3-1 (or the pseudogene TRBV3-2) to TRBJ2-1, with D tentatively TRBD1 (6 bases). Sequenced: peripheral blood. The clonotype originates from a man between 60 and 75 years old with acute or convalescent COVID-19. The CDR3 protein is CASSQVAQGNEQFF. The CDR3, as DNA: TGTGCCAGCAGCCAAGTGGCACAGGGAAATGAGCAGTTCTTC.